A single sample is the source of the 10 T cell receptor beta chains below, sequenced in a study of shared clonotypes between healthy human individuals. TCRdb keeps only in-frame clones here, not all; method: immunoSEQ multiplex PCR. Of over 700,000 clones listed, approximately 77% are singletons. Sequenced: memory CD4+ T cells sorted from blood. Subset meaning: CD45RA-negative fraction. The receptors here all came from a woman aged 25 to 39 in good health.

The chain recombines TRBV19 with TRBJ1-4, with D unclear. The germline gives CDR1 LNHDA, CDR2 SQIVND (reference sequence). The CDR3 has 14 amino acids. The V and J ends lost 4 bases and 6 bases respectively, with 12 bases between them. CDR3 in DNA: TGTGCCAGTAGTACGGACGGCGCCCATGAAAAACTGTTTTTT. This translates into CASSTDGAHEKLFF.

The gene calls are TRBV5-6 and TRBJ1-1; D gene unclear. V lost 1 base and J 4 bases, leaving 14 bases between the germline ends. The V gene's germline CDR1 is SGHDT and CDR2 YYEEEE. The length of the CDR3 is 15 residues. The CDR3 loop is CASSLTGSIFTEAFF. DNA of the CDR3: TGTGCCAGCAGCTTGACGGGTTCGATTTTCACTGAAGCTTTCTTT.

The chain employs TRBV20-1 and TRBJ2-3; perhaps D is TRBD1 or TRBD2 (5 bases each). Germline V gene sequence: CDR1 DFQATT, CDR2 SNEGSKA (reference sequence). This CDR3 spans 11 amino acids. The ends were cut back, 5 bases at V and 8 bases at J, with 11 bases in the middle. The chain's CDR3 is CSAPSGPTQYF. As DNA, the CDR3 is TGCAGTGCTCCCTCGGGACCTACGCAGTATTTT.

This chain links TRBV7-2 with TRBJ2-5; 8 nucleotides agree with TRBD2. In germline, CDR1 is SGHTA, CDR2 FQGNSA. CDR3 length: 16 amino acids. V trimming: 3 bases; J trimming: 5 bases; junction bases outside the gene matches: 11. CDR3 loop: CASSFYSPGRGETQYF. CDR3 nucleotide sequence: TGTGCCAGCAGCTTTTATAGCCCCGGGAGGGGTGAGACCCAGTACTTC.

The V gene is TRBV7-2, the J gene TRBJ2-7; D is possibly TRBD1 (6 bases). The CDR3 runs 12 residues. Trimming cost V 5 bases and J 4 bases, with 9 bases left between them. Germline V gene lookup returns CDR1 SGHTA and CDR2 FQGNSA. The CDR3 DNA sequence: TGTGCCAGCAGCACTGACAGGTACGAGCAGTACTTC. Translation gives CASSTDRYEQYF. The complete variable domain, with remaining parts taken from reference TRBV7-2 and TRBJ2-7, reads GAGVSQSPSNKVTEKGKDVELRCDPISGHTALYWYRQSLGQGLEFLIYFQGNSAPDKSGLPSDRFSAERTGGSVSTLTIQRTQQEDSAVYLCASSTDRYEQYFGPGTRLTVT.

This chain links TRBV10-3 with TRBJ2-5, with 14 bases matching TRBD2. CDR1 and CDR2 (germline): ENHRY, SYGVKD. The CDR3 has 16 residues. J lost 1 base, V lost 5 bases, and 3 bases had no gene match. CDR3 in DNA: TGTGCCATCAGTAGACTAGCGGGAGGGTCCCAAGAGACCCAGTACTTC. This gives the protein CAISRLAGGSQETQYF.

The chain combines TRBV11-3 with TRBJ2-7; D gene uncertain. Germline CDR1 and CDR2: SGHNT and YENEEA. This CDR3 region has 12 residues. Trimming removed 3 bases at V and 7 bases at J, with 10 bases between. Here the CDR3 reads CASSLFGQEQYF. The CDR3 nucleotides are TGTGCCAGCAGCTTGTTCGGGCAAGAGCAGTACTTC.

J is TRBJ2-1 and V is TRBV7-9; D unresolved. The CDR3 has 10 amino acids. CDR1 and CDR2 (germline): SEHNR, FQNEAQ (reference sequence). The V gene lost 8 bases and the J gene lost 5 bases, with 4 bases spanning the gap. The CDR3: CASGHNEQFF. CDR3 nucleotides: TGTGCCAGCGGCCACAATGAGCAGTTCTTC.

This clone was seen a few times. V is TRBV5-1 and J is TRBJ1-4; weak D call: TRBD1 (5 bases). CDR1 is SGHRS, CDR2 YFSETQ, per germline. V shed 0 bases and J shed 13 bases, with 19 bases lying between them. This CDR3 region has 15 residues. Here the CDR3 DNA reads TGCGCCAGCAGCTTGGAAGGACGTGGAATTACAGGACTGTTTTTT. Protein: CASSLEGRGITGLFF. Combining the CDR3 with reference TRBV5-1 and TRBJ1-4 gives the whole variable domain KAGVTQTPRYLIKTRGQQVTLSCSPISGHRSVSWYQQTPGQGLQFLFEYFSETQRNKGNFPGRFSGRQFSNSRSEMNVSTLELGDSALYLCASSLEGRGITGLFFGSGTQLSVL.

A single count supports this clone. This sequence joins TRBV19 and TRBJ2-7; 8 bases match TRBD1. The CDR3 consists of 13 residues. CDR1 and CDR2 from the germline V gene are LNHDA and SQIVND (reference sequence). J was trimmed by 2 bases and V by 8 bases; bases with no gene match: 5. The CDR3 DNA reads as TGTGCCAGTGGTAAGACAGGGGCCTACGAGCAGTACTTC. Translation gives CASGKTGAYEQYF. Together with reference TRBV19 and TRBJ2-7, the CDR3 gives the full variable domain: DGGITQSPKYLFRKEGQNVTLSCEQNLNHDAMYWYRQDPGQGLRLIYYSQIVNDFQKGDIAEGYSVSREKKESFPLTVTSAQKNPTAFYLCASGKTGAYEQYFGPGTRLTVT.